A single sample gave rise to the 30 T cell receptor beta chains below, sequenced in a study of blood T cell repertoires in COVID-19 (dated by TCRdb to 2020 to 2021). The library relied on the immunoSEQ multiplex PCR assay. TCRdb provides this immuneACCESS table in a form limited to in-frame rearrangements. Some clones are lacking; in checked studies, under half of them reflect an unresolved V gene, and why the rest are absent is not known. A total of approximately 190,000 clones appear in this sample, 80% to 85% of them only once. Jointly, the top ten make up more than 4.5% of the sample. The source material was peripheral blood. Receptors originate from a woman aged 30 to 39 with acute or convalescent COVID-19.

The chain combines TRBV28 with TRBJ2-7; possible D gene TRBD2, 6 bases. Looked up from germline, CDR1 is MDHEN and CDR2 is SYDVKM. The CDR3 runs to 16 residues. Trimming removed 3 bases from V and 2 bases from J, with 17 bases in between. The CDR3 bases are TGTGCCAGCAGTTTTATCAGGCTAGCGCTTCCCTACGAGCAGTACTTC. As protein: CASSFIRLALPYEQYF. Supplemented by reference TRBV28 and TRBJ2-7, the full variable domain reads DVKVTQSSRYLVKRTGEKVFLECVQDMDHENMFWYRQDPGLGLRLIYFSYDVKMKEKGDIPEGYSVSREKKERFSLILESASTNQTSMYLCASSFIRLALPYEQYFGPGTRLTVT.

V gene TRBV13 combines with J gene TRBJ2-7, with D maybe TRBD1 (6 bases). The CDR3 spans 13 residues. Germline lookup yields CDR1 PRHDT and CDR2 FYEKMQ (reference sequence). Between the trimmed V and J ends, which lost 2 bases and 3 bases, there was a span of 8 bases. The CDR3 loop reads CASSLQGYYEQYF. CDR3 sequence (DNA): TGTGCCAGCAGCTTACAGGGGTACTACGAGCAGTACTTC.

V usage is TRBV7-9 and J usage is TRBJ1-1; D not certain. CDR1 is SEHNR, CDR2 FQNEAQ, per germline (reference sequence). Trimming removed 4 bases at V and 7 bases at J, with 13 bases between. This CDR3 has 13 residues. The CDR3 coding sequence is TGTGCCAGCAGCTCGTCGGGGATGGGTGAAGCTTTCTTT. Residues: CASSSSGMGEAFF.

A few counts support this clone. CDR3 protein: CASSPRTGSEYGYTF. The CDR3 region has the DNA TGTGCCAGCTCACCTCGGACAGGGTCGGAATATGGCTACACCTTC. This chain uses TRBV18 with TRBJ1-2, with 8 bases identical to TRBD1. The CDR3 runs to 15 residues. With 3 bases clipped from V and 5 bases from J, the junction kept 8 bases outside the gene matches. Germline lookup yields CDR1 KGHSH and CDR2 LQKENI.

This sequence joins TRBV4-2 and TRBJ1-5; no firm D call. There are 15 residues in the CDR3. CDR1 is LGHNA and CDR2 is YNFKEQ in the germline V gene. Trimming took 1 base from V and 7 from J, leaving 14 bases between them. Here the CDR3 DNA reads TGTGCCAGCAGCCAAGGCCACAGTACAGACCAGCCCCAGCATTTT. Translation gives CASSQGHSTDQPQHF.

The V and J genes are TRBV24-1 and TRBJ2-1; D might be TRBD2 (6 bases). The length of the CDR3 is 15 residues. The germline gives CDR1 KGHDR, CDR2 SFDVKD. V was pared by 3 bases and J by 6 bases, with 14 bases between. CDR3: CATSDPGVITNEQFF. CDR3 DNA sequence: TGTGCCACCAGTGATCCGGGGGTTATCACCAATGAGCAGTTCTTC.

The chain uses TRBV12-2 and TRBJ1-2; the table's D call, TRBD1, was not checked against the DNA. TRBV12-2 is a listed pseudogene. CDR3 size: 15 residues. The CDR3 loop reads CASRYHPGQGNGYTF. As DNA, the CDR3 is TGTGCAAGTCGCTACCACCCGGGACAGGGAAATGGCTACACCTTC.

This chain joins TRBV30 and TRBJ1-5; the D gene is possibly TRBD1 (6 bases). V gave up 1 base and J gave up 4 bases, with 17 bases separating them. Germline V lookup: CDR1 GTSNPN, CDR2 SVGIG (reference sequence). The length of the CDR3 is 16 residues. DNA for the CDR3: TGTGCCTGGAGTGGGGCGGGCAGGGGACCTAATCAGCCCCAGCATTTT. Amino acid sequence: CAWSGAGRGPNQPQHF.

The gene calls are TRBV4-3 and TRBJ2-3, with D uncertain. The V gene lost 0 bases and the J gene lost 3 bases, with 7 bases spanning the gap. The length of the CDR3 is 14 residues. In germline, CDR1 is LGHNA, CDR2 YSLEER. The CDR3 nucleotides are TGCGCCAGCAGCCAAGATCAGTGGACAGATACGCAGTATTTT. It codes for CASSQDQWTDTQYF.

The DNA for the CDR3 is TGTGCCAGCAGCTTACCAGATAATGGCTACACCTTC. Translating it yields CASSLPDNGYTF. The V call is TRBV7-8, the J call TRBJ1-2; no reliable D call. Trimming shortened V by 2 bases and J by 6 bases, and 7 bases separated the two germline ends. The CDR3 totals 12 residues. Looked up from germline, CDR1 is SGHVS and CDR2 is FQNEAQ.

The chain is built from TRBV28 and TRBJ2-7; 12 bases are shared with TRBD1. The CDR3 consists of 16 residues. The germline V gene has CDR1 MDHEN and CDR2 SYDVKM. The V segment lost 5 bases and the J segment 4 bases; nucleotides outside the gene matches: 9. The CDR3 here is CASSPPRGQGAYEQYF. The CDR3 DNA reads TGTGCCAGCAGTCCACCCCGGGGACAGGGGGCGTACGAGCAGTACTTC. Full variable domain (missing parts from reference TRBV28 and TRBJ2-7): DVKVTQSSRYLVKRTGEKVFLECVQDMDHENMFWYRQDPGLGLRLIYFSYDVKMKEKGDIPEGYSVSREKKERFSLILESASTNQTSMYLCASSPPRGQGAYEQYFGPGTRLTVT.

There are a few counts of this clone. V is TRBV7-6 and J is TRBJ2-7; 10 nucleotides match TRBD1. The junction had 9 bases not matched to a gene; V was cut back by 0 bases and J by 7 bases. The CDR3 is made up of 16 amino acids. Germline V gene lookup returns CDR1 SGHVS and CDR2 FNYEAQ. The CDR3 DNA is TGTGCCAGCAGCTTAGCGGGAGGGACAGGGGTGTCAGAGCAGTACTTC. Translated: CASSLAGGTGVSEQYF. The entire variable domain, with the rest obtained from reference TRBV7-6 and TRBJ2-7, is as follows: GAGVSQSPRYKVTKRGQDVALRCDPISGHVSLYWYRQALGQGPEFLTYFNYEAQQDKSGLPNDRFSAERPEGSISTLTIQRTEQRDSAMYRCASSLAGGTGVSEQYFGPGTRLTVT.

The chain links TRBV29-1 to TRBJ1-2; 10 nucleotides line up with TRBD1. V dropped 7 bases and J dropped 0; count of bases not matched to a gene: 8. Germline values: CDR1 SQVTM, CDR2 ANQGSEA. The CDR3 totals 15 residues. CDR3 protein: CSAGTGEWANYGYTF. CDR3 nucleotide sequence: TGCAGCGCCGGGACAGGGGAATGGGCTAACTATGGCTACACCTTC.

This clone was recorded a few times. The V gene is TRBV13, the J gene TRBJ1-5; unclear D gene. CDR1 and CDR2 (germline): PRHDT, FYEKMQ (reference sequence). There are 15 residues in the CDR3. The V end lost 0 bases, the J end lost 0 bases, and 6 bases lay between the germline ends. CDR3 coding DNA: TGTGCCAGCAGCTTAGGCACCTATAGCAATCAGCCCCAGCATTTT. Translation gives CASSLGTYSNQPQHF.

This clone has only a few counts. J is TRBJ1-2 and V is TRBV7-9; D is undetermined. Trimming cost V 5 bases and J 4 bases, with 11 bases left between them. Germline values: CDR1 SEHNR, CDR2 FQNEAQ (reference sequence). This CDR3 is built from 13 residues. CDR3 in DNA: TGTGCCAGCAGCCCTCCGGGAAGCTATGGCTACACCTTC. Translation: CASSPPGSYGYTF.

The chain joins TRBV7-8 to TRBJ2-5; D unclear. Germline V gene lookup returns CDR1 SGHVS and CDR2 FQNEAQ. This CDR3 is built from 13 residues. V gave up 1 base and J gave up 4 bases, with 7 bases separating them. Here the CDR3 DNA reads TGTGCCAGCAGCTTAGACGGTCTAGAGACCCAGTACTTC. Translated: CASSLDGLETQYF.

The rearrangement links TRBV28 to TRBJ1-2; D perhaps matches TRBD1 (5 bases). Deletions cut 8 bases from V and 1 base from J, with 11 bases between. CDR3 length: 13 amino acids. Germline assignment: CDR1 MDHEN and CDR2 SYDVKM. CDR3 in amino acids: CASRGGFNYGYTF. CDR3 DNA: TGTGCCAGCCGGGGGGGGTTTAACTATGGCTACACCTTC.

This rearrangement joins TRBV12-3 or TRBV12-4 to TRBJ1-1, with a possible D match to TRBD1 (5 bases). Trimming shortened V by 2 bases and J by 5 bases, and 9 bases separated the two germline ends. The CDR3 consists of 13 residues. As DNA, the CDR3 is TGTGCCAGCAGTTTAAGGGAGGGGACTGAAGCTTTCTTT. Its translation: CASSLREGTEAFF.

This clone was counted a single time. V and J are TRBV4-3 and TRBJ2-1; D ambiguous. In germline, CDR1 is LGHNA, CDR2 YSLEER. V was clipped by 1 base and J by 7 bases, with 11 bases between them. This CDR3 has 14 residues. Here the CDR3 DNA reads TGCGCCAGCAGCCAAGTGGCCGGGTTGAATGAGCAGTTCTTC. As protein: CASSQVAGLNEQFF.

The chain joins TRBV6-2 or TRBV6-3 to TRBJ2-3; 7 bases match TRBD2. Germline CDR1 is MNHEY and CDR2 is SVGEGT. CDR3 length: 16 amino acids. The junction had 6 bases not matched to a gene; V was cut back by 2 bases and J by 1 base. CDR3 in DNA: TGTGCCAGCAGTTACGTCGCGGGGGAACGCACAGATACGCAGTATTTT. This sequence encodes CASSYVAGERTDTQYF.

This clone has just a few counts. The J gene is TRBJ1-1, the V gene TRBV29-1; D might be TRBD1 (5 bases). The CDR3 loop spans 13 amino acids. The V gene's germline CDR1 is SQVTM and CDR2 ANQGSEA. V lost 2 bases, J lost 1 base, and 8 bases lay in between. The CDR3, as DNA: TGCAGCGTTGAAACTGACAGGAACACTGAAGCTTTCTTT. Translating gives CSVETDRNTEAFF.

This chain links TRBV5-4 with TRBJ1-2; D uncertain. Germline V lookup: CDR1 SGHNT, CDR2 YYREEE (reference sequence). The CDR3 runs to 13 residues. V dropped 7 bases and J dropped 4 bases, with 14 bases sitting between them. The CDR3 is CASWERSSYGYTF. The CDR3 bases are TGTGCCAGCTGGGAGAGGTCTTCCTATGGCTACACCTTC.

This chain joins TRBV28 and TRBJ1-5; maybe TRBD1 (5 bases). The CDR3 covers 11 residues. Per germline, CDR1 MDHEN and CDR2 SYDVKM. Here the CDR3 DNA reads TGTGCTGGGGGGGGCAATCAGCCCCAGCATTTT. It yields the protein CAGGGNQPQHF.

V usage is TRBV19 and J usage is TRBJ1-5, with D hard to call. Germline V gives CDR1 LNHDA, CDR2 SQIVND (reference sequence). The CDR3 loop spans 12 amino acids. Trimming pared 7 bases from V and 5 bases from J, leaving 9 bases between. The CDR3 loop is CASKVEDQPQHF. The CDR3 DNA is TGTGCCAGTAAGGTCGAGGATCAGCCCCAGCATTTT.

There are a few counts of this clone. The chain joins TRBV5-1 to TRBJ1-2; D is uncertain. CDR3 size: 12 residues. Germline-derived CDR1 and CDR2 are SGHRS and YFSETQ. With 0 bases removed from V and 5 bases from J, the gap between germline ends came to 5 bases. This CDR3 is CASSLGRYGYTF. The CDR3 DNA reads TGCGCCAGCAGCTTGGGCAGATATGGCTACACCTTC.

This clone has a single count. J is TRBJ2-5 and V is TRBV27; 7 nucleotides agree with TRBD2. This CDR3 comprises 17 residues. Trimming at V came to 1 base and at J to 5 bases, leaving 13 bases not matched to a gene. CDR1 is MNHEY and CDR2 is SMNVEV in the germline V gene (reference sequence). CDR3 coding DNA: TGTGCCAGCAGTTTATATGGGGGAGGGCCCCCCGGGGAGACCCAGTACTTC. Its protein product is CASSLYGGGPPGETQYF.

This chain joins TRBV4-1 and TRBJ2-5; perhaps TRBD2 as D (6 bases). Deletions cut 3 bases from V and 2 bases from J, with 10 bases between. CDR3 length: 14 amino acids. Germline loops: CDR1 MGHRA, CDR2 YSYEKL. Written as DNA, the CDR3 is TGCGCCAGCAGCCAGCAAGGGAGGCAAGAGACCCAGTACTTC. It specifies CASSQQGRQETQYF.

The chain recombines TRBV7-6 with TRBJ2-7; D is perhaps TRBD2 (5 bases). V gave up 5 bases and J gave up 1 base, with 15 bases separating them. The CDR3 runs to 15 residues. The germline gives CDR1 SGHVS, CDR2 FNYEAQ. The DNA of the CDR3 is TGTGCCAGCAGCCCAGGAGGCACAAGGTCCTACGAGCAGTACTTC. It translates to CASSPGGTRSYEQYF.

The CDR3 protein is CASSGGSRGGENTEAFF. In DNA form, the CDR3 reads TGTGCCAGCAGCGGGGGGAGCCGGGGAGGGGAGAACACTGAAGCTTTCTTT. The V call is TRBV7-2, the J call TRBJ1-1; the D gene is possibly TRBD1 (5 bases). The germline V gene has CDR1 SGHTA and CDR2 FQGNSA. The CDR3 has 17 amino acids. Trimming took 5 bases from V and 1 from J, leaving 20 bases between them. The whole variable domain, filled in from reference TRBV7-2 and TRBJ1-1, reads GAGVSQSPSNKVTEKGKDVELRCDPISGHTALYWYRQSLGQGLEFLIYFQGNSAPDKSGLPSDRFSAERTGGSVSTLTIQRTQQEDSAVYLCASSGGSRGGENTEAFFGQGTRLTVV.

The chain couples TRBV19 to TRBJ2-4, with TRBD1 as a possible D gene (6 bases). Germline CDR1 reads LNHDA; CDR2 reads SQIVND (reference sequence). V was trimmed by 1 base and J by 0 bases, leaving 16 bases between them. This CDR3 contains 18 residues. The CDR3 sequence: CASSIGANPRGAKNIQYF. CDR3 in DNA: TGTGCCAGTAGTATAGGGGCGAACCCCAGGGGAGCCAAAAACATTCAGTACTTC. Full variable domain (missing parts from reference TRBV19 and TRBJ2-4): DGGITQSPKYLFRKEGQNVTLSCEQNLNHDAMYWYRQDPGQGLRLIYYSQIVNDFQKGDIAEGYSVSREKKESFPLTVTSAQKNPTAFYLCASSIGANPRGAKNIQYFGAGTRLSVL.